This T cell receptor (beta chain) was obtained from a study of blood T cell repertoires in COVID-19. Generated by immunoSEQ multiplex PCR, the TCRdb table keeps only in-frame clones and is missing some. The table has around 280,000 clones, about nine tenths seen once. CDR1 and CDR2 (germline): MNHEY, SMNVEV (reference sequence). CDR3 length: 18 residues. V lost 5 bases and J lost 6; bases outside the gene matches: 16. The cohort comprised adults aged about 18 to 100 years residing in about two dozen US areas. Participants were placed into cohorts based on the clinical history they reported. Input material: PBMCs or T cells enriched from blood (not recorded which). The gene calls are TRBV27 and TRBJ1-6; 7 bases are a match to TRBD1. This TCR was sampled from a woman in her 40s who had recovered from COVID-19. The CDR3, as DNA: TGTGCCAGCAGTCGGCCTGTCGATCCGGGACAGAGTAATTCACCCCTCCACTTT. Translating gives CASSRPVDPGQSNSPLHF.